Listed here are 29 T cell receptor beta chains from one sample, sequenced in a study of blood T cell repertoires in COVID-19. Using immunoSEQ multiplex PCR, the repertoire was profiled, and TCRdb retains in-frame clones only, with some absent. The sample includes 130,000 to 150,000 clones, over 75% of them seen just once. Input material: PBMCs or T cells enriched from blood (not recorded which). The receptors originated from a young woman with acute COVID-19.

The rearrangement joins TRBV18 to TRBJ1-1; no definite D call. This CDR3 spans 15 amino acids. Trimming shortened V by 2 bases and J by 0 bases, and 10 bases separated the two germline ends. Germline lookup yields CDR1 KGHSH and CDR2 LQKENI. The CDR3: CASSPGEGMNTEAFF. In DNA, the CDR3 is TGTGCCAGCTCACCAGGGGAGGGAATGAACACTGAAGCTTTCTTT.

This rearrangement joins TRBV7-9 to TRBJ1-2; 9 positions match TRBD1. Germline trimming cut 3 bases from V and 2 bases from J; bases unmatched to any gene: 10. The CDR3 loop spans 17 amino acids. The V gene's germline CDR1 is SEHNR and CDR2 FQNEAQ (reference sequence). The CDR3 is CASSLWTGDSSNYGYTF. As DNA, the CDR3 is TGTGCCAGCAGCTTGTGGACAGGGGACTCATCGAACTATGGCTACACCTTC.

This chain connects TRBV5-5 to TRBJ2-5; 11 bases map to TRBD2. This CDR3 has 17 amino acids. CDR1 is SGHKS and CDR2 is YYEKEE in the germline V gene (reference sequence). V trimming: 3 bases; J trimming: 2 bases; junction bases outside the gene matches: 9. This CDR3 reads CASSCLKTSGAQETQYF. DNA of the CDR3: TGTGCCAGCAGCTGCCTTAAGACTAGCGGGGCACAAGAGACCCAGTACTTC.

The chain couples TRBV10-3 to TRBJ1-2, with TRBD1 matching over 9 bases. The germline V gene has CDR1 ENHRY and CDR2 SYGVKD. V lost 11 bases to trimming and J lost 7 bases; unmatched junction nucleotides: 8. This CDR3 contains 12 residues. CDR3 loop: CAATGTGPGYTF. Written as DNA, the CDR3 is TGTGCCGCGACCGGGACAGGGCCTGGCTACACCTTC.

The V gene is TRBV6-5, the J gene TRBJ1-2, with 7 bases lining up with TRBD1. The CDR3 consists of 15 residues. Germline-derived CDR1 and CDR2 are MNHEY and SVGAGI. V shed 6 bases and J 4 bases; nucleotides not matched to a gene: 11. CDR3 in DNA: TGTGCCAGCAGCCTTGCAGGGGGAGACGTCTATGGCTACACCTTC. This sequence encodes CASSLAGGDVYGYTF.

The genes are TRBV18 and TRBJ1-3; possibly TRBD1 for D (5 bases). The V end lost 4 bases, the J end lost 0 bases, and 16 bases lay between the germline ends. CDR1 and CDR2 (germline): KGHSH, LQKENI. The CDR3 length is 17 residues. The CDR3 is CASSLQAFLGSGNTIYF. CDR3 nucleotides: TGTGCCAGCTCACTACAGGCCTTCTTAGGCTCTGGAAACACCATATATTTT.

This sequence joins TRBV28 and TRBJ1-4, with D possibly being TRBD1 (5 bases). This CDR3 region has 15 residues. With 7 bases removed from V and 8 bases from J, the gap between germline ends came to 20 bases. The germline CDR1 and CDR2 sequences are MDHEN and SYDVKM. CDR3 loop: CASTAGGELAEKLFF. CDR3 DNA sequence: TGTGCCAGCACCGCCGGGGGAGAGCTAGCGGAAAAACTGTTTTTT.

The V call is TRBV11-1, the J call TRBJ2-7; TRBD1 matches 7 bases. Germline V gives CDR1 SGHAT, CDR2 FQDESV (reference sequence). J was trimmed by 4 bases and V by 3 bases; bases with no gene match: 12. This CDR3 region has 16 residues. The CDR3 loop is CASSFGLWGQKYEQYF. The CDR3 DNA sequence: TGTGCCAGCAGCTTTGGCCTGTGGGGACAGAAGTACGAGCAGTACTTC.

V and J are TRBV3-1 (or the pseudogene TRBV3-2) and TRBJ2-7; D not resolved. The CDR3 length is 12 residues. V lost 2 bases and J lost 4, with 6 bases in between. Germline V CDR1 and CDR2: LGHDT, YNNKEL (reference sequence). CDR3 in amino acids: CASSQRGYEQYF. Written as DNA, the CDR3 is TGTGCCAGCAGCCAACGCGGTTACGAGCAGTACTTC.

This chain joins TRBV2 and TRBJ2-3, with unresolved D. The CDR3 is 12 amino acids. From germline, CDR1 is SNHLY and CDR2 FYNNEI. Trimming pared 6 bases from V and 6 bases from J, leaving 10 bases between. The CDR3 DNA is TGTGCCAGCAGGACTCGAGGTGATACGCAGTATTTT. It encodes CASRTRGDTQYF.

The CDR3 nucleotides are TGTGCCAGCAGATCTAGGGGAAACACCATATATTTT. Protein product: CASRSRGNTIYF. The rearrangement links TRBV7-9 to TRBJ1-3; D gene uncertain. Trimming removed 6 bases from V and 4 bases from J, with 7 bases in between. The V gene's germline CDR1 is SEHNR and CDR2 FQNEAQ (reference sequence). This CDR3 region has 12 residues. Together with reference TRBV7-9 and TRBJ1-3, the CDR3 gives the full variable domain: DTGVSQNPRHKITKRGQNVTFRCDPISEHNRLYWYRQTLGQGPEFLTYFQNEAQLEKSRLLSDRFSAERPKGSFSTLEIQRTEQGDSAMYLCASRSRGNTIYFGEGSWLTVV.

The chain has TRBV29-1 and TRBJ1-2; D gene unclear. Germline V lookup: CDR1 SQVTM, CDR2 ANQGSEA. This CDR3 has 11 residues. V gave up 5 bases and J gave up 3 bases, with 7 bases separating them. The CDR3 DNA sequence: TGCAGCGTTTATACGGACTATGGCTACACCTTC. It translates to CSVYTDYGYTF.

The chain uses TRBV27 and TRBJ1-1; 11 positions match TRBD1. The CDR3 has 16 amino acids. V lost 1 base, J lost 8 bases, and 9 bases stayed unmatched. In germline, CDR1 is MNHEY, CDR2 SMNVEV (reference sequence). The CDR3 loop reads CASSLLAGQGVSEAFF. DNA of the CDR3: TGTGCCAGCAGTTTATTGGCGGGACAGGGGGTTTCGGAAGCTTTCTTT.

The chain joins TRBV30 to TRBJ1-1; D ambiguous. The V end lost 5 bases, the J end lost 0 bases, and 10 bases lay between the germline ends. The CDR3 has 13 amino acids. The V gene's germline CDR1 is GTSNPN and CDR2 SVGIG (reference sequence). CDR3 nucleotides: TGTGCCTGGGGAAGGAGTTTGAACACTGAAGCTTTCTTT. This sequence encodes CAWGRSLNTEAFF.

The CDR3 region has the DNA TGTGCCAGCAGTCCGGAAGGGACTTTGAATGAGCAGTTCTTC. Encoded protein: CASSPEGTLNEQFF. The V call is TRBV7-2, the J call TRBJ2-1; tentatively, D is TRBD2 (6 bases). V lost 6 bases and J lost 7, with 16 bases in between. The CDR3 loop spans 14 amino acids. Per germline, CDR1 SGHTA and CDR2 FQGNSA.

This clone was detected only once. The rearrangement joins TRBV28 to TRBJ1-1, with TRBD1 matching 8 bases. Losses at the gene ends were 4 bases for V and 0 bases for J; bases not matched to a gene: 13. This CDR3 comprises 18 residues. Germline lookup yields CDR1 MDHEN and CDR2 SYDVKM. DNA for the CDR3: TGTGCCAGCAGTTCATGGACAGGGAGAGGCGGGATGAACACTGAAGCTTTCTTT. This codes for CASSSWTGRGGMNTEAFF.

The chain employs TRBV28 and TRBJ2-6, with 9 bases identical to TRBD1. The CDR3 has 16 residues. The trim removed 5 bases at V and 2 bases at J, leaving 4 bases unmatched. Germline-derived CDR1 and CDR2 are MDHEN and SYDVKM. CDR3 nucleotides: TGTGCCAGCAGTAGGACAGGGGTGGCTGGGGCCAACGTCCTGACTTTC. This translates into CASSRTGVAGANVLTF. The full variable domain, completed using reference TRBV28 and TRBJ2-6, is DVKVTQSSRYLVKRTGEKVFLECVQDMDHENMFWYRQDPGLGLRLIYFSYDVKMKEKGDIPEGYSVSREKKERFSLILESASTNQTSMYLCASSRTGVAGANVLTFGAGSRLTVL.

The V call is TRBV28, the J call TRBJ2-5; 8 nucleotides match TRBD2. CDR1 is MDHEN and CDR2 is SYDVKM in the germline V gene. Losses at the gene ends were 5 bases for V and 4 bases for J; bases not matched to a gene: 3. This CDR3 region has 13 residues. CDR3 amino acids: CASSRGGAETQYF. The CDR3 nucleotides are TGTGCCAGCAGTCGGGGGGGGGCAGAGACCCAGTACTTC.

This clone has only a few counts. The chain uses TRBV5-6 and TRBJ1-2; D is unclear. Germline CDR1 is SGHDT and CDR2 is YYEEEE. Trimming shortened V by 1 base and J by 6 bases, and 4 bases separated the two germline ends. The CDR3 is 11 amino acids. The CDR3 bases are TGTGCCAGCAGCTTGATAGATGGCTACACCTTC. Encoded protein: CASSLIDGYTF.

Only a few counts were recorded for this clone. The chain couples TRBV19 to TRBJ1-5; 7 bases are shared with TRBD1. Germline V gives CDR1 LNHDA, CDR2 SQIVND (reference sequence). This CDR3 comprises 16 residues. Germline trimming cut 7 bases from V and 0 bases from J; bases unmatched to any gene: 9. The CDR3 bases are TGTGCCAGTACGCGGGACAGCCTATATAGCAATCAGCCCCAGCATTTT. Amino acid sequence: CASTRDSLYSNQPQHF.

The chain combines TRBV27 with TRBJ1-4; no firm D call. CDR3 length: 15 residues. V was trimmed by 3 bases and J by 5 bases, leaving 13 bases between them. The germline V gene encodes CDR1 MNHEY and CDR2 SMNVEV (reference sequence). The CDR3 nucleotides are TGTGCCAGCAGTTTTCGGGATGGGGTAAATGAAAAACTGTTTTTT. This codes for CASSFRDGVNEKLFF.

CDR3 residues: CASRSSGTDTQYF. The CDR3 DNA sequence: TGTGCCAGCAGGTCTAGCGGCACAGATACGCAGTATTTT. The genes are TRBV6-5 and TRBJ2-3, with D possibly TRBD2 on 6 matching bases. The CDR3 is 13 amino acids. V was trimmed by 6 bases and J by 1 base, leaving 8 bases between them. Germline CDR1 MNHEY, CDR2 SVGAGI.

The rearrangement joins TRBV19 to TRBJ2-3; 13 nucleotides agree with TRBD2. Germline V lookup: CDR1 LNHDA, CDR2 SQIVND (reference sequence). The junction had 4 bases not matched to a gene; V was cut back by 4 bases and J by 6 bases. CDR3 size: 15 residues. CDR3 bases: TGTGCCAGTAGTAAACTAGCGGGAGGGACGGATACGCAGTATTTT. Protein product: CASSKLAGGTDTQYF.

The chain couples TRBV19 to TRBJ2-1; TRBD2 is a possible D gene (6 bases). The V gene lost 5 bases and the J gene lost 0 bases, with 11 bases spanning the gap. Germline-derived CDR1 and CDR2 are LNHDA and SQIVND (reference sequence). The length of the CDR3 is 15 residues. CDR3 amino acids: CASSQAGSSYNEQFF. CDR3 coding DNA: TGTGCCAGTAGTCAGGCGGGGAGCTCCTACAATGAGCAGTTCTTC.

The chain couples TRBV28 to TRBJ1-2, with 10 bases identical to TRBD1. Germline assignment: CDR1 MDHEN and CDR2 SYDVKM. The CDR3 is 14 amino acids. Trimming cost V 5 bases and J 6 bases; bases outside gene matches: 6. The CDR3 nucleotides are TGTGCCAGCAGTCTCTATGGGACAGGGGATGGCTACACCTTC. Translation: CASSLYGTGDGYTF.

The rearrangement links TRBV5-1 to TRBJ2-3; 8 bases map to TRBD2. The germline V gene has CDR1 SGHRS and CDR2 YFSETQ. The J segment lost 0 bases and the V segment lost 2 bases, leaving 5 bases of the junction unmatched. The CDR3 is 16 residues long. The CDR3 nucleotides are TGCGCCAGCAGCTTCATAGCGGGACTCAGCACAGATACGCAGTATTTT. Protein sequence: CASSFIAGLSTDTQYF.

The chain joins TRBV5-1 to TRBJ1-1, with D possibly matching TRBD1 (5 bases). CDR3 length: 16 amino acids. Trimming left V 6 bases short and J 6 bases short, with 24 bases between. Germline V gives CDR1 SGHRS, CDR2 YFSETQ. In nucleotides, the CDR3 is TGCGCCAGCACGGTGAATGAGGCAGGGAAGTGGTCTGAAGCTTTCTTT. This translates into CASTVNEAGKWSEAFF.

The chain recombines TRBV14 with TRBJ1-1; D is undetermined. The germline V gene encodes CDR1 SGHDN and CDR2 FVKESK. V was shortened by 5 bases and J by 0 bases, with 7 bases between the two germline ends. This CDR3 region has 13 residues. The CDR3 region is CASSWSVNTEAFF. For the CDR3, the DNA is TGTGCCAGCAGCTGGTCGGTGAACACTGAAGCTTTCTTT.

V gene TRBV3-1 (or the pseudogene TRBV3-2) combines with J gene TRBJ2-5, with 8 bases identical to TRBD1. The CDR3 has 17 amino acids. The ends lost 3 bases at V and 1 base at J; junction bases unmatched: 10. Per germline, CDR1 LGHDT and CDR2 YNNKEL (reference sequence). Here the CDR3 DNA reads TGTGCCAGCAGCCACGTCCCGGACAGGGTCGTCCAAGAGACCCAGTACTTC. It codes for CASSHVPDRVVQETQYF.